This entry features one TCR beta chain sequence. Its specificity is unknown. The CDR3 extends over 15 amino acids. Between the trimmed V and J ends, which lost 8 bases and 2 bases, there was a span of 18 bases. Germline CDR1 reads SGHAT; CDR2 reads FQNNGV. Before any sequencing was done, the ViraFEST assay used viral peptide pools to expand antigen-specific CD4+ T cells. CD4+ T cell isolation took place after 10 days of culture. Two doses of BNT162b2 or mRNA-1273 vaccine were administered to participants. The healthy vaccine recipients, who had no prior SARS-CoV-2 infection, showed negative nucleocapsid antibodies. The data were obtained in a study of vaccination effects on CD4 cells after COVID-19. Across the study: The median interval between the second dose and post-vaccine sampling was 72 days. Findings and caveats of the study: Late post-vaccination, clones induced by infection and those induced by vaccine underwent marked clonal contraction.

Profiling relied on immunoSEQ multiplex PCR, and the TCRdb table lists in-frame clones only, not all of them. The sample contains some 30,000 clones, roughly 85% of which appear only once. The specimen comprised CD4+ T cells from PBMCs cultured with HCoV-NL63 spike peptides, sampled after COVID-19 vaccination. V usage is TRBV11-2 and J usage is TRBJ1-2; the D is unclear. This sequence originates from a human donor who received a COVID-19 vaccine. Some clones in this sample may be carry-over from other donors' samples. The CDR3 loop reads CASRQGNSPNYGYTF. The CDR3 bases are TGTGCCAGCCGACAAGGGAACAGCCCGAACTATGGCTACACCTTC.